Reported below is one T cell receptor (beta chain). Because it lacks the conserved phenylalanine or tryptophan at the end, this CDR3 is likely a read error. No DNA is shown, since the ends of the CDR3 on it are uncertain; the CDR3 is the one TCRdb lists. The data are from a study of blood T cell repertoires in COVID-19. At the level of the study: T cells, B-cell-depleted T cells, or PBMCs supplied cDNA or gDNA.

Authors' analysis steps: Reference gene primer amplification in the assay estimated nucleated cell counts. Profiled with immunoSEQ multiplex PCR; TCRdb holds only in-frame clones, not every one. V, J and clone size derive from that table, while D and trimming were established from the DNA sequence. The sample has roughly 200,000 clones; 75% to 90% are singletons. The specimen was PBMCs or T cells enriched from blood (not recorded which). The receptor comes from a middle-aged man who had recovered from COVID-19.

The CDR3 loop is CASSLTSETGLFV. V and J are TRBV3-1 (or the pseudogene TRBV3-2) and TRBJ1-1; the table's D call TRBD1 went unverified against the DNA. CDR1 and CDR2 from the germline V gene are LGHDT and YNNKEL (reference sequence). The CDR3 sequence runs 13 residues, both termini included.